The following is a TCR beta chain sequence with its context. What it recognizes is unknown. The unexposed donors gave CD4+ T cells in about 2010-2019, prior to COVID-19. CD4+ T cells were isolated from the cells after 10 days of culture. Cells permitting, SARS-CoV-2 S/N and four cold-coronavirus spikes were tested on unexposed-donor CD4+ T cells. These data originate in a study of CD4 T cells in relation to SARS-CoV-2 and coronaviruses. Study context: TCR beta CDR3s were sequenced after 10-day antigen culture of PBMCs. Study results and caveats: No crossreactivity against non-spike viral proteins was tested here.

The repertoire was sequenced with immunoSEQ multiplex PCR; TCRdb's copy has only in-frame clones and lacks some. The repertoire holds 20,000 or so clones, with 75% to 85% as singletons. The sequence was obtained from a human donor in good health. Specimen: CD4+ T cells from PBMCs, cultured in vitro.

CDR3 nucleotide sequence: TGTGCCAGCAGCTTATGGACAGGGTGGAACCACGAGCAGTACTTC. It is translated as CASSLWTGWNHEQYF. The rearrangement joins TRBV7-9 to TRBJ2-7; 8 bases are a match to TRBD1. The V gene's germline CDR1 is SEHNR and CDR2 FQNEAQ (reference sequence). The CDR3 is 15 amino acids. The J segment lost 5 bases and the V segment lost 2 bases, leaving 8 bases of the junction unmatched.